This T cell receptor (beta chain) derives from a study of blood T cell repertoires in COVID-19. Background on the study: Samples representing acute and convalescent COVID-19 were sourced from the United States, Italy and Spain.

Cohort placement rested on clinical history that participants reported themselves. Only in-frame clones appear in the TCRdb table, and some are missing; sequencing was by immunoSEQ multiplex PCR. Here the sample spans 250,000 to 400,000 clones, 85% being singletons. The CDR3 consists of 15 residues. Germline V lookup: CDR1 MGHRA, CDR2 YSYEKL. Trimming shortened V by 4 bases and J by 3 bases, and 13 bases separated the two germline ends. Material: PBMCs or T cells enriched from blood (not recorded which). The receptor was isolated from a woman in her twenties or thirties who had been exposed to COVID-19. This chain joins TRBV4-1 and TRBJ1-5; no definite D call. CDR3 DNA: TGCGCCAGCAGCCGCACCCGACTGGACAATCAGCCCCAGCATTTT. It encodes CASSRTRLDNQPQHF.